Listed below are T cell receptor beta chains from one sample, sequenced in a study of graft-versus-host responses after intestinal transplantation. Some clones are missing from TCRdb's copy, which holds only in-frame ones; the method was immunoSEQ multiplex PCR. The table has 45,000 to 55,000 clones, less than 95% seen once. Source: PBMCs, taken nearly 670 days after intestinal transplant. These receptors were obtained from a human patient who received an intestinal transplant, so some T cells may come from the graft donor. CDR3s leave out the opening cysteine and the closing phenylalanine or tryptophan. The size field is filled for only some rows; it gives once, few, many or a size class.

ASSAHREGEGGYT | NA | TRBJ1-2 | TRBV9
ASSQFTGGSLNTEAF | NA | TRBJ1-1 | TRBV4-1
ASSLVLGITGELF | once | TRBJ2-2 | TRBV7-9
ASTLGDRIKMIGANVLT | NA | TRBJ2-6 | TRBV19
ASFRGQGPDNQPQH | NA | TRBJ1-5 | TRBV2
ASTTLNTGELF | NA | TRBJ2-2 | TRBV27
ASRTGDLRGAF | NA | TRBJ1-1 | TRBV19
ASSKTSGGLYNEQF | NA | TRBJ2-1 | TRBV2
ASSIKGANEKLF | NA | TRBJ1-4 | TRBV19
ASSPGTDYRELF | NA | TRBJ2-2 | TRBV5-1
ASSQDLESYT | NA | TRBJ1-2 | TRBV4-1
ASSPASSGGAGNEQF | once | TRBJ2-1 | TRBV18
ASSSRGIRAF | NA | TRBJ1-1 | TRBV19
ASSLDNSYEQY | NA | TRBJ2-7 | TRBV5-4
ASSDRTTYEQY | NA | TRBJ2-7 | TRBV6-1
ASRRDRVWNEQF | NA | TRBJ2-1 | TRBV10-1
ASSYSRHPYNEQF | NA | TRBJ2-1 | TRBV6-6
ASSLRLNTEAF | NA | TRBJ1-1 | TRBV7-8
ASSAWDRTNYGYT | NA | TRBJ1-2 | TRBV9
ASGVGGGNTIY | NA | TRBJ1-3 | TRBV11-2
ASSFVTPSGGSPRETQY | NA | TRBJ2-5 | TRBV13
ASSQGSGVLEAF | NA | TRBJ1-1 | TRBV4-1
ASSFGQGNQPQH | NA | TRBJ1-5 | TRBV27
ASSSGNTIY | NA | TRBJ1-3 | TRBV27
AISESIGLAGSKVGTQY | NA | TRBJ2-5 | TRBV10-3
ASSPPSGGFQETQY | NA | TRBJ2-5 | TRBV18
ASSLVGGSGYGYT | NA | TRBJ1-2 | TRBV7-2
ASSDDRGNIQY | NA | TRBJ2-4 | TRBV5-1
ASSHTDNEQY | NA | TRBJ2-7 | TRBV11-2
ASNLYEQY | NA | TRBJ2-7 | TRBV2
ASSFDKNTEAF | NA | TRBJ1-1 | TRBV7-9
ATSRVKQGAGYEQY | NA | TRBJ2-7 | TRBV15
ASSPSSVETQY | NA | TRBJ2-5 | TRBV14
ASSGGTRGTYNEQF | NA | TRBJ2-1 | TRBV19
AISARQNSNQPQH | NA | TRBJ1-5 | TRBV10-3
ASSPRSSTSNAEQF | NA | TRBJ2-1 | TRBV18
ASSISPFGNTEAF | NA | TRBJ1-1 | TRBV19
ASSWGGAREQY | NA | TRBJ2-7 | TRBV27
ASTREGSGANVLT | NA | TRBJ2-6 | TRBV2
ASSLSLAGGRPYEQY | NA | TRBJ2-7 | TRBV7-6
ASRGFGGAQSAF | NA | TRBJ1-1 | TRBV5-1
ASSLVRGDKRPEAF | NA | TRBJ1-1 | TRBV7-2
ASRSQIQGAGNTIY | NA | TRBJ1-3 | TRBV27
ASSQVGASGGTDTQY | NA | TRBJ2-3 | TRBV4-2
ASRKTGETQY | NA | TRBJ2-5 | TRBV5-1
ASSLEQGLRDEQF | NA | TRBJ2-1 | TRBV5-1
ASSWTGEGYT | NA | TRBJ1-2 | TRBV7-9
ASSYPGQLSYT | NA | TRBJ1-2 | TRBV6-6
ASSLDPLDRQETQY | NA | TRBJ2-5 | TRBV11-1
ASSEEGPGDEQF | NA | TRBJ2-1 | TRBV7-2
ASSTPEGQGVNEKLF | NA | TRBJ1-4 | TRBV11-3
ASSASGTGELF | NA | TRBJ2-2 | TRBV2
ASSILDRGSAEAF | NA | TRBJ1-1 | TRBV19